This entry lists 21 T cell receptor beta chains sequenced from one sample in a study of neoadjuvant anti-PD-1 for oral cavity cancer. TCRdb keeps only in-frame clones here, not all; method: immunoSEQ multiplex PCR. The data hold 15,000 to 20,000 clones, with around two thirds observed a single time. Sequences were derived from PBMCs, sampled before nivolumab (anti-PD-1) treatment. Receptors originate from a person between 40 and 80 years old with oral cavity squamous cell carcinoma.

The gene calls are TRBV7-9 and TRBJ2-7; TRBD1 matches at 9 bases. The CDR3 totals 14 residues. Germline assignment: CDR1 SEHNR and CDR2 FQNEAQ (reference sequence). J was trimmed by 6 bases and V by 4 bases; bases with no gene match: 7. The CDR3 reads CASSSWTGAGEQYF. The DNA for the CDR3 is TGTGCCAGCAGCTCCTGGACAGGGGCAGGCGAGCAGTACTTC.

This clone was observed a handful of times. The chain couples TRBV7-2 to TRBJ2-3, with TRBD1 identical over 7 bases. Looked up from germline, CDR1 is SGHTA and CDR2 is FQGNSA. The CDR3 totals 17 residues. V lost 5 bases and J lost 1; bases outside the gene matches: 12. In DNA form, the CDR3 reads TGTGCCAGCAGCGCAACGAGGGGGCAATATCGCACAGATACGCAGTATTTT. It specifies CASSATRGQYRTDTQYF.

The chain employs TRBV5-6 and TRBJ2-3; tentatively, D is TRBD1 or TRBD2 (6 bases each). The V gene lost 4 bases and the J gene lost 1 base, with 10 bases spanning the gap. This CDR3 contains 14 residues. The germline CDR1 and CDR2 sequences are SGHDT and YYEEEE. The CDR3 loop is CASSLRGRTDTQYF. The DNA for the CDR3 is TGTGCCAGCAGCCTTCGGGGGCGCACAGATACGCAGTATTTT.

The chain uses TRBV5-4 and TRBJ1-2, with D possibly matching TRBD1 (6 bases). The V and J ends lost 2 bases and 8 bases respectively, with 13 bases between them. The germline CDR1 and CDR2 sequences are SGHNT and YYREEE (reference sequence). The CDR3 loop spans 13 amino acids. The CDR3 loop is CASSFGGMKGYTF. In DNA form, the CDR3 reads TGTGCCAGCAGCTTTGGGGGCATGAAGGGCTACACCTTC.

The chain uses TRBV2 and TRBJ2-1, with TRBD2 matching over 7 bases. The CDR3 contains 14 residues. V was clipped by 3 bases and J by 9 bases; unmatched bases: 8. Germline lookup yields CDR1 SNHLY and CDR2 FYNNEI. CDR3 sequence: CASSDEGGRTEQFF. The CDR3 DNA follows: TGTGCCAGCAGTGATGAGGGCGGGAGAACTGAGCAGTTCTTC.

This clone turned up a few times. In DNA form, the CDR3 reads TGCGCCAGCAGTCAATTGGGACAGGGCTACGAGCAGTACTTC. This encodes CASSQLGQGYEQYF. The V call is TRBV5-1, the J call TRBJ2-7; 9 nucleotides agree with TRBD1. J gave up 3 bases and V 5 bases, and 6 bases lay outside the gene matches. Germline V CDR1 and CDR2: SGHRS, YFSETQ. The CDR3 has 14 residues.

The chain uses TRBV29-1 and TRBJ2-2; 8 bases fit TRBD2. The J segment lost 6 bases and the V segment lost 6 bases, leaving 6 bases of the junction unmatched. Germline loops: CDR1 SQVTM, CDR2 ANQGSEA. CDR3 length equals 13 residues. The CDR3 here is CSVQREWAGELFF. For the CDR3, the DNA is TGCAGCGTCCAGCGGGAGTGGGCCGGGGAGCTGTTTTTT.

J is TRBJ2-1 and V is TRBV12-5; TRBD1 aligns across 12 bases. CDR3 size: 15 residues. V was clipped by 6 bases and J by 6 bases; unmatched bases: 6. Germline CDR1 and CDR2: LGHNT and FRNRAP. CDR3 protein: CASGGTGGEVNEQFF. CDR3 nucleotides: TGTGCTAGTGGCGGGACAGGGGGCGAAGTCAATGAGCAGTTCTTC.

The gene calls are TRBV30 and TRBJ2-1; tentative D call: TRBD2 (5 bases). Germline V gene lookup returns CDR1 GTSNPN and CDR2 SVGIG (reference sequence). The CDR3 is 14 amino acids. V lost 3 bases, J lost 3 bases, and 12 bases lay in between. This CDR3 is CAWREVPVYNEQFF. The CDR3 DNA reads as TGTGCCTGGAGGGAGGTTCCCGTCTACAATGAGCAGTTCTTC.

The genes are TRBV12-5 and TRBJ2-3; 9 bases match TRBD2. V lost 5 bases and J lost 1; bases outside the gene matches: 4. Germline assignment: CDR1 LGHNT and CDR2 FRNRAP. CDR3 length equals 15 residues. This chain's CDR3 is CASGPSGGRTDTQYF. CDR3 in DNA: TGTGCTAGTGGTCCCAGCGGGGGGCGCACAGATACGCAGTATTTT.

In this sample, this clone turned up a few times. The J gene is TRBJ1-2, the V gene TRBV6-1; TRBD1 agrees at 11 bases. Germline V gene lookup returns CDR1 MNHNS and CDR2 SASEGT. The V and J ends lost 4 bases and 4 bases, in that order; junction bases with no gene match: 8. The CDR3 contains 16 residues. CDR3 sequence: CASSALRTGGGYGYTF. CDR3 coding DNA: TGTGCCAGCAGTGCCCTGAGGACAGGGGGCGGCTATGGCTACACCTTC.

The V and J genes are TRBV6-5 and TRBJ2-7; TRBD1 aligns across 7 bases. Per germline, CDR1 MNHEY and CDR2 SVGAGI. The length of the CDR3 is 13 residues. Germline trimming cut 6 bases from V and 3 bases from J; bases unmatched to any gene: 5. CDR3 sequence: CASRRGRIYEQYF. The CDR3 region has the DNA TGTGCCAGCAGGAGGGGGCGGATCTACGAGCAGTACTTC.

This rearrangement joins TRBV5-1 to TRBJ2-5; TRBD1 matches 9 bases. Germline loops: CDR1 SGHRS, CDR2 YFSETQ. The V gene end was trimmed by 2 bases and the J gene end by 5 bases; junction bases not matched to a gene: 4. The CDR3 spans 14 residues. CDR3 sequence: CASSFTGGAETQYF. In DNA, the CDR3 is TGCGCCAGCAGCTTCACAGGGGGCGCGGAGACCCAGTACTTC.

The chain uses TRBV27 and TRBJ2-3; D gene unclear. V was clipped by 2 bases and J by 2 bases, with 8 bases between them. The CDR3 extends over 14 amino acids. CDR1 and CDR2 (germline): MNHEY, SMNVEV (reference sequence). In DNA form, the CDR3 reads TGTGCCAGCAGTTTAAAAGGGTTCACAGATACGCAGTATTTT. This encodes CASSLKGFTDTQYF.

This rearrangement joins TRBV6-5 to TRBJ2-7; D may be TRBD2 (5 bases). CDR1 is MNHEY and CDR2 is SVGAGI in the germline V gene. The CDR3 has 14 amino acids. V lost 5 bases, J lost 4 bases, and 15 bases lay in between. The CDR3 bases are TGTGCCAGCAGTCGTACCGCGGGCACTTACGAGCAGTACTTC. Protein: CASSRTAGTYEQYF.

This clone has a handful of counts. J is TRBJ1-3 and V is TRBV5-1; no reliable D call. The V gene lost 0 bases and the J gene lost 0 bases, with 4 bases spanning the gap. This CDR3 has 14 amino acids. Per germline, CDR1 SGHRS and CDR2 YFSETQ. CDR3 residues: CASSLEFSGNTIYF. CDR3 in DNA: TGCGCCAGCAGCTTGGAGTTCTCTGGAAACACCATATATTTT.

The J gene is TRBJ1-5, the V gene TRBV29-1, with a tentative D call TRBD1 (5 bases). The CDR3 sequence is 12 residues long. Trimming removed 4 bases at V and 7 bases at J, with 11 bases between. Germline CDR1 SQVTM, CDR2 ANQGSEA. CDR3 DNA sequence: TGCAGCGTTGGAGGGGTGGGGCAGCCCCAGCATTTT. Amino acid sequence: CSVGGVGQPQHF.

This clone appeared a single time. The V gene is TRBV6-1, the J gene TRBJ2-3, with 7 bases identical to TRBD2. The CDR3 sequence is 15 residues long. V dropped 2 bases and J dropped 2; count of bases not matched to a gene: 4. Germline V lookup: CDR1 MNHNS, CDR2 SASEGT. CDR3 in amino acids: CASSEWSGTTDTQYF. As DNA, the CDR3 is TGTGCCAGCAGTGAATGGAGCGGGACCACAGATACGCAGTATTTT.

This clone came up a few times. The chain carries TRBV28 and TRBJ2-7, with 7 bases fitting TRBD1. Germline V gene sequence: CDR1 MDHEN, CDR2 SYDVKM. The CDR3 length is 17 residues. After removal of 4 bases from V and 13 bases from J, the junction contained 25 bases not matched to a gene. CDR3: CASSSATTGQRLFGGYF. In nucleotides, the CDR3 is TGTGCCAGCAGTTCAGCCACGACGGGACAGCGTCTGTTTGGTGGATACTTC.

CDR3 sequence reads: CASREGAHTGELFF. The CDR3 coding sequence is TGTGCCAGCCGGGAGGGGGCGCACACCGGGGAGCTGTTTTTT. The V and J genes are TRBV19 and TRBJ2-2, with TRBD2 as a possible D gene (8 bases). Deletions cut 9 bases from V and 3 bases from J, with 14 bases between. The CDR3 spans 14 residues. Germline V gene sequence: CDR1 LNHDA, CDR2 SQIVND (reference sequence).

The chain combines TRBV6-5 with TRBJ1-1; no clear D. CDR1 and CDR2 (germline): MNHEY, SVGAGI. This CDR3 has 13 residues. Deletions cut 2 bases from V and 1 base from J, with 5 bases between. DNA of the CDR3: TGTGCCAGCAGTTACCCCGGGAACACTGAAGCTTTCTTT. Encoded protein: CASSYPGNTEAFF.